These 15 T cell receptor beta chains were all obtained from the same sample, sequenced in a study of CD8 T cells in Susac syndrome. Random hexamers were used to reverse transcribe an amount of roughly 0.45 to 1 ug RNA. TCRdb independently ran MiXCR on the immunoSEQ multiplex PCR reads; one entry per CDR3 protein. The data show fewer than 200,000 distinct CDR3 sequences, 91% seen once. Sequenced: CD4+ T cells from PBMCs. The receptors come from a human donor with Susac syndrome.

CDR3 nucleotides: TGTGCCTGGAGCAACTCTATGGGGGCGAAATTGCTCTCCTATGGCTACACCTTC. Its translation: CAWSNSMGAKLLSYGYTF. The rearrangement uses TRBV30 and TRBJ1-2, with a possible D match to TRBD1 (6 bases). CDR1 and CDR2 (germline): GTSNPN, SVGIG (reference sequence). This CDR3 contains 18 residues. Trimming shortened V by 3 bases and J by 4 bases, and 27 bases separated the two germline ends.

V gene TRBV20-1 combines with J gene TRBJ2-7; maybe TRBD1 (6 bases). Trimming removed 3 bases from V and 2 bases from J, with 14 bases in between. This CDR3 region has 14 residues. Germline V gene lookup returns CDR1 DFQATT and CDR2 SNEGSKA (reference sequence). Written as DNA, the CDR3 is TGCAGTGCTAGGAGCGACAGGACCACCTACGAGCAGTACTTC. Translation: CSARSDRTTYEQYF.

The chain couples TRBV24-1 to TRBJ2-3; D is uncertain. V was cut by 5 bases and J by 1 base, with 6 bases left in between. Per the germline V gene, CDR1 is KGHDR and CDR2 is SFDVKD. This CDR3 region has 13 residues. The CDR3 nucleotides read TGTGCCACCAGTGTGGACGGCACAGATACGCAGTATTTT. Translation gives CATSVDGTDTQYF.

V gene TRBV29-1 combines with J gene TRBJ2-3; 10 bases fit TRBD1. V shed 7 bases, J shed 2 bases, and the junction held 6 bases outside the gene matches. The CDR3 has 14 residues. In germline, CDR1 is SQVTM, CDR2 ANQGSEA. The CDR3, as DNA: TGCAGCGCTACGACAGGGGGCGTCACAGATACGCAGTATTTT. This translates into CSATTGGVTDTQYF.

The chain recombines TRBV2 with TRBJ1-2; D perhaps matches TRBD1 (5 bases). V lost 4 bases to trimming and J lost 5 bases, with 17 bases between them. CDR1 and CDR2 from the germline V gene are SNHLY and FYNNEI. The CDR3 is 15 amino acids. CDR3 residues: CASSGANMGRYGYTF. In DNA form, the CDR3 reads TGTGCCAGCAGTGGGGCTAATATGGGGCGATATGGCTACACCTTC.

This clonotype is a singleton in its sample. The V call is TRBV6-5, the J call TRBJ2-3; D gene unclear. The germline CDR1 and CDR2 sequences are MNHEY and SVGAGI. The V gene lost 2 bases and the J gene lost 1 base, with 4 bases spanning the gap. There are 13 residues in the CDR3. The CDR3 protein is CASSYDGTDTQYF. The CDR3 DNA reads TGTGCCAGCAGTTACGACGGCACAGATACGCAGTATTTT.

Written as DNA, the CDR3 is TGTGCCAGCAGTGAATTTGAGACCCAGTACTTC. Protein sequence: CASSEFETQYF. This chain links TRBV6-1 with TRBJ2-5; D gene ambiguous. The CDR3 length is 11 residues. The V gene's germline CDR1 is MNHNS and CDR2 SASEGT. The germline V and J ends were trimmed by 2 bases and 5 bases, with 3 bases remaining between them.

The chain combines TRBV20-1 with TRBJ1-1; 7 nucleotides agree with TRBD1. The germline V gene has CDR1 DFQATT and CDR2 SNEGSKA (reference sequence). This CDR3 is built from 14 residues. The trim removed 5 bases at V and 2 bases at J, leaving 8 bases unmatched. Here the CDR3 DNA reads TGCAGTGCTGTAGACAGGGTGATCAACACTGAAGCTTTCTTT. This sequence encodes CSAVDRVINTEAFF.

The chain's CDR3 is CASRNSNQPQHF. The CDR3 DNA follows: TGTGCCAGCAGGAATAGCAATCAGCCCCAGCATTTT. The chain has TRBV6-1 and TRBJ1-5; D gene ambiguous. Germline V gene data show CDR1 as MNHNS and CDR2 as SASEGT. The CDR3 extends over 12 amino acids. Trimming removed 6 bases from V and 0 bases from J, with 3 bases in between.

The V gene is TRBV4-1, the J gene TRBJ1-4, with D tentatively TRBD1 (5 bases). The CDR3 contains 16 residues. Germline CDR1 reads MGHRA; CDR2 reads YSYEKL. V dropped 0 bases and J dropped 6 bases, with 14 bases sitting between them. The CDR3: CASSQEGVIPYEKLFF. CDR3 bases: TGCGCCAGCAGCCAAGAGGGGGTCATCCCGTATGAAAAACTGTTTTTT.

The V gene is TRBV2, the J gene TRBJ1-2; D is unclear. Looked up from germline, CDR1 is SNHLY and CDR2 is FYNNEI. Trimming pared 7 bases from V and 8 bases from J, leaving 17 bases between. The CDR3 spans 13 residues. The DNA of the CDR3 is TGTGCCAGCATTCGCGGGCTGGGATACGGCTACACCTTC. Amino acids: CASIRGLGYGYTF.

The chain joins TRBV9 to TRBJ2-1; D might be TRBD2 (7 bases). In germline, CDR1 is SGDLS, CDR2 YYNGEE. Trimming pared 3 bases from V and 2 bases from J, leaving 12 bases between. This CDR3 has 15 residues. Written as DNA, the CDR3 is TGTGCCAGCAGCGGAGGGGGGGGCACCTACAATGAGCAGTTCTTC. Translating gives CASSGGGGTYNEQFF.

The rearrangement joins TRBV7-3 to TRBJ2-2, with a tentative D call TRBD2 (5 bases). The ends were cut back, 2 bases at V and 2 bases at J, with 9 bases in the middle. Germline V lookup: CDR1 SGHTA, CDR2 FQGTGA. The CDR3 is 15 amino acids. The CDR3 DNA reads TGTGCCAGCAGCTTATACGGGGATAACACCGGGGAGCTGTTTTTT. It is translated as CASSLYGDNTGELFF.

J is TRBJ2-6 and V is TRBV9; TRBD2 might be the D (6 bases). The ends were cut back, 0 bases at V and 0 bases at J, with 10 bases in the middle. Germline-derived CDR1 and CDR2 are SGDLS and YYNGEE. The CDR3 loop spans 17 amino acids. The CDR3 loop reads CASSVGGMNSGANVLTF. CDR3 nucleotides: TGTGCCAGCAGCGTAGGCGGGATGAACTCTGGGGCCAACGTCCTGACTTTC.

CDR3 in DNA: TGCGCCAGCAGCTTGATGTCCCGAGTTACCAATCGCTACGAGCAGTACTTC. As protein: CASSLMSRVTNRYEQYF. This chain uses TRBV5-1 with TRBJ2-7; unclear D gene. The germline V gene has CDR1 SGHRS and CDR2 YFSETQ. The CDR3 is 17 residues long. V was clipped by 1 base and J by 3 bases, with 20 bases between them.